A single sample gave rise to the 7 T cell receptor beta chains below, sequenced in a study of monozygotic twins with cystic fibrosis. Measured with immunoSEQ multiplex PCR; TCRdb has only the in-frame clones, and not every one. The sample includes around 25,000 clones, approximately 90% of them seen just once. Sequenced: blood. Receptors originate from a girl aged 2 to 9 with cystic fibrosis.

The rearrangement uses TRBV6-1 and TRBJ2-3; 9 bases match TRBD2. CDR3 length: 16 residues. The junction had 6 bases not matched to a gene; V was cut back by 1 base and J by 4 bases. Germline V lookup: CDR1 MNHNS, CDR2 SASEGT. This CDR3 reads CASSEGAGGPSDTQYF. CDR3 DNA sequence: TGTGCCAGCAGTGAAGGGGCGGGGGGGCCCTCAGATACGCAGTATTTT.

The rearrangement joins TRBV6-5 to TRBJ1-1; D possibly corresponds to TRBD1 (5 bases). V shed 9 bases and J shed 3 bases, with 8 bases lying between them. The germline gives CDR1 MNHEY, CDR2 SVGAGI. The CDR3 has 11 amino acids. This CDR3 is CASRGYTEAFF. Written as DNA, the CDR3 is TGTGCCAGTCGGGGCTACACTGAAGCTTTCTTT.

The V and J genes are TRBV2 and TRBJ1-4; 10 nucleotides agree with TRBD1. Germline V lookup: CDR1 SNHLY, CDR2 FYNNEI. V lost 8 bases, J lost 10 bases, and 13 bases stayed unmatched. This CDR3 has 15 residues. Written as DNA, the CDR3 is TGTGCCAGCGGGGGGGGACAGGGGAATATCGGAAAACTGTTTTTT. It specifies CASGGGQGNIGKLFF.

This chain uses TRBV4-3 with TRBJ1-2; a weak D match, TRBD1 (5 bases). The germline gives CDR1 LGHNA, CDR2 YSLEER. This CDR3 is 15 amino acids long. Trimming cost V 0 bases and J 5 bases, with 13 bases left between them. CDR3 protein: CASSQDFQGGYGYTF. In nucleotides, the CDR3 is TGCGCCAGCAGCCAAGATTTCCAGGGAGGATATGGCTACACCTTC.

This clone was found once. The chain carries TRBV29-1 and TRBJ1-2; D may be TRBD1 (5 bases). The V and J ends lost 4 bases and 4 bases respectively, with 13 bases between them. The CDR3 has 13 amino acids. Germline CDR1 is SQVTM and CDR2 is ANQGSEA. CDR3 coding DNA: TGCAGCGTTGTAGGGACGGGAGTCTATGGCTACACCTTC. Amino acids: CSVVGTGVYGYTF. Based on the CDR3 plus reference TRBV29-1 and TRBJ1-2, the full variable domain is SAVISQKPSRDICQRGTSLTIQCQVDSQVTMMFWYRQQPGQSLTLIATANQGSEATYESGFVIDKFPISRPNLTFSTLTVSNMSPEDSSIYLCSVVGTGVYGYTFGSGTRLTVV.

The chain uses TRBV6-5 and TRBJ1-2; no definite D call. Germline-derived CDR1 and CDR2 are MNHEY and SVGAGI. This CDR3 region has 13 residues. V shed 0 bases and J shed 8 bases, with 10 bases lying between them. CDR3 in amino acids: CASSYSWTWGYTF. In nucleotides, the CDR3 is TGTGCCAGCAGTTACTCCTGGACGTGGGGCTACACCTTC.

The chain has TRBV19 and TRBJ1-1; maybe TRBD1 (5 bases). In germline, CDR1 is LNHDA, CDR2 SQIVND (reference sequence). This CDR3 region has 14 residues. V gave up 10 bases and J gave up 0 bases, with 15 bases separating them. The CDR3 loop reads CATSRDPLNTEAFF. In DNA form, the CDR3 reads TGTGCCACGTCCAGGGACCCGCTGAACACTGAAGCTTTCTTT.